The clone carrying this T cell receptor beta chain was observed a handful of times. Its cognate antigen is unknown. The source of the sample is a study of T cells after posttransplantation cyclophosphamide. Whole-study findings and limits: Recipient CMV seropositivity and CMV reactivation strongly tracked TRB clonality. Later blood repertoires were often dominated by clones from the donor CD8+ memory compartment. TRB overlap between skin or GI tissue T cells and blood was limited.

Repertoires were generated with immunoSEQ multiplex PCR, while TCRdb's copy carries only in-frame clones and drops some. The sample contains around 34,000 clones, none of them singletons. Peripheral blood was collected from the related graft donor on the marrow donation day. The CDR3 totals 13 residues. Germline assignment: CDR1 GTSNPN and CDR2 SVGIG (reference sequence). The V end was cut by 0 bases, the J end by 4 bases, with 9 bases between. The sequencing input was PBMCs. J is TRBJ1-2 and V is TRBV30; D perhaps matches TRBD1 (5 bases). The sequence was obtained from a woman aged 45 to 65 in good health and a related stem cell transplant donor. The CDR3 spells CAWSVGLPYGYTF. The CDR3 coding sequence is TGTGCCTGGAGTGTGGGACTTCCCTATGGCTACACCTTC.